The rows below give T cell receptor beta chains drawn from one sample of a study of T cell responses to AZD1222 COVID-19 vaccine. Method: immunoSEQ multiplex PCR; TCRdb's copy keeps in-frame clones and lacks some. The sample has about 150,000 clones; under 95% are singletons. Sample: peripheral blood, taken on day 0 of AZD1222 vaccination. These receptors originate from an adult in good health. Both conserved end residues are part of each CDR3. The D gene is left open where the match is weak. The listing skips clone size in some rows; elsewhere it reads once, few, many or a size class.

few,.,TRBV18,TRBJ2-6,18,TGTGCCAGCTCACCAAGCGGGAAGGGGGGCTCTGGGGCCAACGTCCTGACTTTC,CASSPSGKGGSGANVLTF
.,TRBD1,TRBV9,TRBJ1-2,15,TGTGCCAGCAGCCCCCGGGGACAGGGAGGTGATGGCTACACCTTC,CASSPRGQGGDGYTF
.,TRBD1,TRBV7-2,TRBJ2-7,16,TGTGCCAGCAGCCCTAGGGACAGGGGGATCGGAGACGAGCAGTACTTC,CASSPRDRGIGDEQYF
.,.,TRBV18,TRBJ2-7,12,TGTGCCAGCTCACCAAGTTTGTACGAGCAGTACTTC,CASSPSLYEQYF
few,.,TRBV10-2,TRBJ2-2,13,TGCGCCAGCAGTGAGAGGGGGGCCGGGGAGCTGTTTTTT,CASSERGAGELFF
.,TRBD1,TRBV15,TRBJ2-7,15,TGTGCCACCAGCAGAGCCTCCGGGACAGGGACCCCTCAGTACTTC,CATSRASGTGTPQYF
.,TRBD2,TRBV28,TRBJ2-7,17,TGTGCCAGCAGTTTAAGCGGGAGCACCTTTAGCTCCTACGAGCAGTACTTC,CASSLSGSTFSSYEQYF
.,.,TRBV19,TRBJ2-6,16,TGTGCGACTAAAGGGGAGGCGGGTTCGGGGGCCAACGTCCTGACTTTC,CATKGEAGSGANVLTF
.,TRBD1,TRBV7-3,TRBJ2-3,17,TGTGCCAGCAGCCAGATCGCCGGGACAGGGGTCACAGATACGCAGTATTTT,CASSQIAGTGVTDTQYF
.,.,TRBV27,TRBJ2-5,17,TGTGCCAGCAGTTTAGTTGGGAGCGGGCTGCTGCAAGAGACCCAGTACTTC,CASSLVGSGLLQETQYF